This T cell receptor (beta chain) was observed in a study of shared clonotypes between healthy human individuals. Study observations and caveats: Naive subsets tended to show greater estimated richness than memory subsets.

About this clone itself: Its specificity is not known.

The junction had 7 bases not matched to a gene; V was cut back by 4 bases and J by 6 bases. The CDR3 has 16 residues. The V gene's germline CDR1 is LGHNA and CDR2 YNFKEQ. Produced via immunoSEQ multiplex PCR; TCRdb's table is partial and in-frame only. Altogether millions of clones are present, more than 85% being singletons, with the ten largest covering about 0.39%. The donor cohort consisted entirely of Caucasian adults residing in Nashville, Tennessee. Splitting of CD4+ cells produced CD45RA+ naive and CD45RA-negative memory subsets. The chain links TRBV4-2 to TRBJ2-2, with 11 positions matching TRBD2. The sample comprised naive CD4+ T cells from PBMCs. Specified subset: CD45RA+ positively selected. This TCR came from a man in his late teens or twenties in good health. Some clones in this sample may be carry-over from other donors' samples. The chain's CDR3 is CASSPLAGGIAGELFF. CDR3 sequence (DNA): TGTGCCAGCAGCCCTTTAGCGGGAGGGATCGCCGGGGAGCTGTTTTTT.